The 26 T cell receptor beta chains reported below all come from one sample, sequenced in a study of post-analysis software for immune sequencing data. Study-level findings and limits: Several TRBV segments (TRBV5-6, TRBV5-1 and TRBV20-1 among them) occurred more frequently in patients than in controls.

Prepared TCR beta cDNA libraries contained unique molecular identifiers. TCRdb itself ran the PCR reads through MiXCR, one entry per CDR3 protein. The data contain 250,000 to 300,000 distinct CDR3 sequences, approximately 34% of them seen just once; the ten biggest clones take up roughly 4.8%. These receptors are not linked to any known antigen. Material for sequencing was blood. The source is a girl between 10 and 17 years old with multiple sclerosis.

The sample holds a few counts of this clonotype. This sequence joins TRBV15 and TRBJ1-2; TRBD1 aligns across 8 bases. The CDR3 is 14 residues long. Germline loops: CDR1 LNHNV, CDR2 YYDKDF (reference sequence). The V gene end was trimmed by 5 bases and the J gene end by 2 bases; junction bases not matched to a gene: 4. The CDR3 spells CATSAWTGNYGYTF. Written as DNA, the CDR3 is TGTGCCACCAGCGCTTGGACAGGGAACTATGGCTACACCTTC.

This clonotype was seen repeatedly, ten times or more. The J gene is TRBJ2-5, the V gene TRBV28, with D tentatively TRBD1 (7 bases). Germline loops: CDR1 MDHEN, CDR2 SYDVKM. Trimming took 2 bases from V and 3 from J, leaving 13 bases between them. The CDR3 totals 15 residues. The CDR3 region is CASSLQGEVKETQYF. The CDR3 DNA follows: TGTGCCAGCAGTTTACAGGGGGAGGTAAAAGAGACCCAGTACTTC. Full variable domain (rest looked up from reference TRBV28 and TRBJ2-5): DVKVTQSSRYLVKRTGEKVFLECVQDMDHENMFWYRQDPGLGLRLIYFSYDVKMKEKGDIPEGYSVSREKKERFSLILESASTNQTSMYLCASSLQGEVKETQYFGPGTRLLVL.

In its sample, this clonotype was seen many times. The chain carries TRBV28 and TRBJ2-5, with TRBD1 as a possible D gene (6 bases). Trimming pared 6 bases from V and 1 base from J, leaving 15 bases between. This CDR3 spans 15 amino acids. Germline assignment: CDR1 MDHEN and CDR2 SYDVKM. In nucleotides, the CDR3 is TGTGCCAGCAGCGAGAACAGGGACCCCCAAGAGACCCAGTACTTC. The encoded protein is CASSENRDPQETQYF.

The chain combines TRBV20-1 with TRBJ2-7; D not certain. The CDR3 has 14 amino acids. Deletions cut 0 bases from V and 0 bases from J, with 9 bases between. CDR1 DFQATT and CDR2 SNEGSKA come from the germline V gene (reference sequence). CDR3 amino acids: CSARDHGPSYEQYF. As DNA, the CDR3 is TGCAGTGCTAGAGATCACGGTCCCTCCTACGAGCAGTACTTC.

The V gene is TRBV25-1, the J gene TRBJ2-4; no definite D call. The end of the DNA aligns better with TRBJ2-5, so the J call may be wrong. The V gene's germline CDR1 is MGHDK and CDR2 SYGVNS. CDR3 length: 12 residues. The CDR3 coding sequence is TGTGCCAGCAGTGGAAATGGGGAGACCCAGTACTTC. It codes for CASSGNGETQYF.

This clonotype was seen at least ten times. This rearrangement joins TRBV3-1 to TRBJ2-1, with a weak D call TRBD2 (5 bases). V was trimmed by 1 base and J by 8 bases, leaving 6 bases between them. CDR3 length: 12 residues. CDR1 and CDR2 from the germline V gene are LGHDT and YNNKEL (reference sequence). CDR3 bases: TGTGCCAGCAGCCAAGGTAGCGATGAGCAGTTCTTC. It yields the protein CASSQGSDEQFF.

This clonotype was found many times. The chain recombines TRBV27 with TRBJ1-6; 8 bases map to TRBD1. This CDR3 comprises 16 residues. Germline CDR1 reads MNHEY; CDR2 reads SMNVEV (reference sequence). Trimming took 6 bases from V and 7 from J; bases not matched to a gene: 11. The CDR3 DNA reads as TGTGCCAGCAGAGACAGGGGACTCACAATAAATTCACCCCTCCACTTT. This codes for CASRDRGLTINSPLHF.

The V gene is TRBV20-1, the J gene TRBJ2-7; D perhaps matches TRBD2 (6 bases). CDR3 length equals 12 residues. With 7 bases removed from V and 7 bases from J, the gap between germline ends came to 17 bases. Per the germline V gene, CDR1 is DFQATT and CDR2 is SNEGSKA (reference sequence). The CDR3 sequence is CSGQLANNEQYF. CDR3 DNA sequence: TGCAGTGGGCAACTAGCCAACAATGAGCAGTACTTC.

This chain connects TRBV20-1 to TRBJ2-7; a possible D gene is TRBD2 (5 bases). Trimming left V 2 bases short and J 0 bases short, with 20 bases between. Germline lookup yields CDR1 DFQATT and CDR2 SNEGSKA (reference sequence). The CDR3 extends over 17 amino acids. The CDR3 coding sequence is TGCAGTGCTAGAAAGCCCCGTGGAGTTACTAGCTCCTACGAGCAGTACTTC. The encoded protein is CSARKPRGVTSSYEQYF.

The DNA of the CDR3 is TGTGACTCGGCGGGGGATGGCTACACCTTC. This translates into CDSAGDGYTF. The chain couples TRBV19 to TRBJ1-2, with D perhaps matching TRBD1 (5 bases). Germline values: CDR1 LNHDA, CDR2 SQIVND (reference sequence). CDR3 length: 10 residues. Looking up the rest from reference TRBV19 and TRBJ1-2 gives the full variable domain: DGGITQSPKYLFRKEGQNVTLSCEQNLNHDAMYWYRQDPGQGLRLIYYSQIVNDFQKGDIAEGYSVSREKKESFPLTVTSAQKNPTAFYLCDSAGDGYTFGSGTRLTVV.

V usage is TRBV6-1 and J usage is TRBJ2-7, with 10 positions matching TRBD2. V lost 6 bases to trimming and J lost 1 base; unmatched junction nucleotides: 6. This CDR3 comprises 15 residues. Looked up from germline, CDR1 is MNHNS and CDR2 is SASEGT. The CDR3 loop is CASRLAGQSSYEQYF. CDR3 DNA sequence: TGTGCCAGCAGACTAGCGGGACAGTCTTCCTACGAGCAGTACTTC.

Only one count was recorded for this clonotype. The chain joins TRBV19 to TRBJ1-5, with D maybe TRBD1 (6 bases). The CDR3 is 12 amino acids. V was cut by 6 bases and J by 7 bases, with 10 bases left in between. CDR1 LNHDA and CDR2 SQIVND come from the germline V gene (reference sequence). CDR3 sequence reads: CASRRGGQPQHF. DNA for the CDR3: TGTGCCAGTAGGAGGGGGGGGCAGCCCCAGCATTTT.

Many counts were recorded for this clonotype. The V and J genes are TRBV5-6 and TRBJ1-2, with a possible D match to TRBD1 (5 bases). V lost 0 bases, J lost 7 bases, and 19 bases lay in between. Germline V lookup: CDR1 SGHDT, CDR2 YYEEEE. This CDR3 is 16 amino acids long. This chain's CDR3 is CASSLEVTVRPPGYTF. In nucleotides, the CDR3 is TGTGCCAGCAGCTTGGAAGTGACAGTTCGGCCCCCTGGCTACACCTTC.

On this clonotype: This may stem from a read error, because a much larger clone lies one nucleotide away. The rearrangement uses TRBV4-2 and TRBJ2-1; D perhaps matches TRBD2 (6 bases). Per the germline V gene, CDR1 is LGHNA and CDR2 is YNFKEQ. The CDR3 consists of 15 residues. V was cut by 4 bases and J by 4 bases, with 14 bases left in between. CDR3 DNA: TGTGCCAGCAGCCGAGATTCGGGGGTTTACAATGAGCAGTTCTTC. Translation: CASSRDSGVYNEQFF.

This clonotype has ten or more counts. The chain uses TRBV7-2 and TRBJ1-2, with D maybe TRBD1 (5 bases). Germline-derived CDR1 and CDR2 are SGHTA and FQGNSA. The CDR3 length is 13 residues. V dropped 6 bases and J dropped 10 bases, with 18 bases sitting between them. The CDR3 reads CASRTGTASIYTF. The CDR3 nucleotides are TGTGCCAGCAGGACCGGGACGGCGTCCATCTACACCTTC.

There are a few counts of this clonotype. The rearrangement joins TRBV20-1 to TRBJ2-5, with 9 bases matching TRBD2. The CDR3 sequence is 20 residues long. Germline V lookup: CDR1 DFQATT, CDR2 SNEGSKA (reference sequence). The V gene end was trimmed by 0 bases and the J gene end by 5 bases; junction bases not matched to a gene: 22. This CDR3 is CSARDPETSPVLAGAETQYF. The CDR3, as DNA: TGCAGTGCTAGAGATCCCGAGACCTCCCCCGTCTTAGCGGGAGCGGAGACCCAGTACTTC.

V and J are TRBV5-6 and TRBJ2-1; D is perhaps TRBD2 (6 bases). The V end lost 3 bases, the J end lost 10 bases, and 11 bases lay between the germline ends. CDR3 length: 12 amino acids. Germline values: CDR1 SGHDT, CDR2 YYEEEE. Here the CDR3 reads CASSSESGEQFF. For the CDR3, the DNA is TGTGCCAGCAGCTCAGAAAGCGGGGAGCAGTTCTTC.

This clonotype was recorded many times. The chain joins TRBV20-1 to TRBJ2-5; TRBD2 matches 9 bases. The junction had 13 bases not matched to a gene; V was cut back by 0 bases and J by 5 bases. The germline V gene has CDR1 DFQATT and CDR2 SNEGSKA (reference sequence). The CDR3 runs to 17 residues. The CDR3 is CSARDRFKRGALETQYF. Here the CDR3 DNA reads TGCAGTGCTAGAGATAGGTTTAAGCGGGGGGCTTTGGAGACCCAGTACTTC.

The gene calls are TRBV6-1 and TRBJ1-2; D unresolved. CDR1 and CDR2 from the germline V gene are MNHNS and SASEGT. This CDR3 spans 12 amino acids. V was clipped by 3 bases and J by 3 bases, with 5 bases between them. CDR3 coding DNA: TGTGCCAGCAGTGAGAATCACTATGGCTACACCTTC. Its protein is CASSENHYGYTF.

Concerning this clonotype: A much larger clonotype is one base distant, so this may be a read error. The chain links TRBV4-1 to TRBJ2-4; maybe TRBD2 (6 bases). Looked up from germline, CDR1 is MGHRA and CDR2 is YSYEKL. This CDR3 spans 17 amino acids. The CDR3, as DNA: TGCGCCAGCAGCCAGGGAGTAGCAGCACTAGCCAAAAACATTCGGTACTTC. It specifies CASSQGVAALAKNIRYF.

This clonotype showed up just a few times. This may arise from a read error, as a much more abundant clone is one base away. This chain connects TRBV7-9 to TRBJ2-3; 8 bases align to TRBD1. The CDR3 covers 16 residues. Germline-derived CDR1 and CDR2 are SEHNR and FQNEAQ (reference sequence). DNA of the CDR3: TGTGCCAGCAGCTTAAGGTCGACAGGGGATACAGTTACGCAGTATTTT. This translates into CASSLRSTGDTVTQYF.

V gene TRBV7-2 combines with J gene TRBJ2-1; D is uncertain. This CDR3 is built from 13 residues. Per germline, CDR1 SGHTA and CDR2 FQGNSA. The ends were cut back, 7 bases at V and 2 bases at J, with 9 bases in the middle. CDR3 sequence (DNA): TGTGCCAGCAAGACGCCGACCTACAATGAGCAGTTCTTC. Translation: CASKTPTYNEQFF.

The V and J genes are TRBV28 and TRBJ2-2; D might be TRBD2 (5 bases). The V end lost 10 bases, the J end lost 10 bases, and 16 bases lay between the germline ends. Germline V gene lookup returns CDR1 MDHEN and CDR2 SYDVKM. The CDR3 consists of 12 residues. The CDR3, as DNA: TGTGCCACGGCCCTGGGGAGAGCGGAGCTGTTTTTT. Protein sequence: CATALGRAELFF. Drawing the rest from reference TRBV28 and TRBJ2-2, the complete variable domain is DVKVTQSSRYLVKRTGEKVFLECVQDMDHENMFWYRQDPGLGLRLIYFSYDVKMKEKGDIPEGYSVSREKKERFSLILESASTNQTSMYLCATALGRAELFFGEGSRLTVL.

This sequence joins TRBV6-1 and TRBJ2-7; possible D gene TRBD2, 5 bases. Trimming cost V 6 bases and J 2 bases, with 11 bases left between them. Germline lookup yields CDR1 MNHNS and CDR2 SASEGT. This CDR3 comprises 13 residues. The CDR3 sequence is CASSDTRTYEQYF. DNA of the CDR3: TGTGCCAGCAGCGATACTAGGACCTACGAGCAGTACTTC.

This clonotype was detected only a few times. The rearrangement links TRBV14 to TRBJ2-3, with D uncertain. Germline V lookup: CDR1 SGHDN, CDR2 FVKESK. The V end was cut by 4 bases, the J end by 1 base, with 15 bases between. This CDR3 region has 16 residues. The CDR3 DNA follows: TGTGCCAGCAGCCCCCTTTGGGGTGGGGGCACAGATACGCAGTATTTT. Protein product: CASSPLWGGGTDTQYF.

Remarks on this clonotype: One end of the junction fails to match germline, which may point to a read error. V usage is TRBV3-1 and J usage is TRBJ1-2; TRBD1 matches 8 bases. Per the germline V gene, CDR1 is LGHDT and CDR2 is YNNKEL (reference sequence). This CDR3 region has 17 residues. The CDR3 bases are TGTGCCGGCAGCCATGCGGTGGCAGGGGGCGCCAGGTATGGCTACACCTTC. Amino acids: CAGSHAVAGGARYGYTF.